The clone carrying this TCR beta chain has only a few counts. What it binds is not known. The V and J ends lost 7 bases and 0 bases respectively, with 16 bases between them. Germline CDR1 reads MDHEN; CDR2 reads SYDVKM. There are 16 residues in the CDR3. In the PCR, 60 Vbeta and 13 Jbeta primers were used. Data came from immunoSEQ multiplex PCR; TCRdb stores just in-frame clones and leaves some out. The top ten clones hold 3.1% of a sample with around 120,000 clones, 70% to 85% of them seen once. The data stem from a study of cytomegalovirus exposure and HLA in healthy donors. Notes on the study in general: Reported findings show TCR beta sequences accurately forecast HLA-A and HLA-B alleles in most subjects.

The origin of this receptor is a woman between 35 and 50 years old in good health and CMV-seronegative. The chain uses TRBV28 and TRBJ1-3, with D perhaps matching TRBD1 (5 bases). Sequencing was done on a sample of PBMCs. The CDR3 sequence is CASIRGYSTSGNTIYF. The CDR3 bases are TGTGCCAGCATAAGGGGTTACTCCACCTCTGGAAACACCATATATTTT.